This T cell receptor (beta chain) originates from a study of T cell responses to AZD1222 COVID-19 vaccine. Overall study findings and caveats: Most donors were white British and more were female, and clonal diversity was possibly underestimated. Repertoire collection took place solely once the T cell response had peaked.

In this sample, this clone turned up once. Its antigen is not known. The repertoire was sequenced with immunoSEQ multiplex PCR; TCRdb's copy has only in-frame clones and lacks some. Among under 140,000 clones listed, 80% to 95% were seen once. Per germline, CDR1 ENHRY and CDR2 SYGVKD. The CDR3 is made up of 12 amino acids. V was shortened by 0 bases and J by 4 bases, with 4 bases between the two germline ends. The sample in question was peripheral blood, obtained 28 days after the second AZD1222 dose. The clonotype originates from an adult who received the AZD1222 COVID-19 vaccine. The chain employs TRBV10-3 and TRBJ2-7; no firm D call. The CDR3 loop reads CAISESGYEQYF. The CDR3 DNA follows: TGTGCCATCAGTGAGTCGGGTTACGAGCAGTACTTC.